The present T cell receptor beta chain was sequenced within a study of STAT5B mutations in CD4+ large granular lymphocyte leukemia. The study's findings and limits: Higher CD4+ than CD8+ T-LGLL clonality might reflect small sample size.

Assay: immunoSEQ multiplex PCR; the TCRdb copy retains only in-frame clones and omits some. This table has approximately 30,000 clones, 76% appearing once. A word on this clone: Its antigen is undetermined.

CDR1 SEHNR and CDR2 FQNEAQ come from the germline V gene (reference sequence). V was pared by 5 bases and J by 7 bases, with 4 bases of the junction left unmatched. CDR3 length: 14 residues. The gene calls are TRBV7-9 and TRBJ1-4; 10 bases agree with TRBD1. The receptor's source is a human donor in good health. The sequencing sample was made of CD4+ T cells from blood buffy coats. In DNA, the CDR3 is TGTGCCAGCAGCGGTCGGACAGGGGGTGAAAAACTGTTTTTT. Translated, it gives CASSGRTGGEKLFF.